Reported below is one T cell receptor beta chain. It has no known antigen specificity. Nothing much larger sits one base from this clone, and base qualities are not available. These data are taken from a study of T cells after posttransplantation cyclophosphamide (dated by TCRdb to the mid-2010s). With respect to the entire study: The study tracked T cell repertoire reconstitution by TRB sequencing after myeloablative bone marrow transplantation using posttransplantation cyclophosphamide as GVHD prophylaxis. Antigen receptor sequencing was done on samples from around 32 PTCy-treated patients and from approximately 15 related bone marrow donors of those patients. TRB sequencing was performed on blood from all 35 or so PTCy patients with 1-year posttransplant specimens. In 3 patients, up to about 3 additional blood samples taken between 2 and 5.2 years after transplant also underwent TRB sequencing, as did pretransplant blood from 4 patients. TRA and TRB clonality were tightly correlated in about ten samples, so subsequent TCR analyses focused on TRB only. Public TRB sequences were compared against a database of over 3,000 sequences linked to responses to pathogens, tumor antigens, self-antigens and alloantigens. The study at large found these results: Across roughly 40 patients, recipient CMV seropositivity and CMV reactivation were highly associated with TRB clonality; PTCy diversity was similar to CNI/methotrexate controls. The TRB repertoires of T cells infiltrating skin or GI tract showed only limited overlap with the TRB repertoires of T cells in blood. At 1-2 months, donor-recipient similarity was low but rose over the first year, and the later blood repertoires were often dominated by donor CD8+ memory clones.

On the day of marrow donation, related bone marrow donors gave peripheral blood samples. Viable CD3+CD4+ or CD3+CD8+ cells that were CCR7+CD45RA+CD45RO-CD95-CD27+CD28+ were classified as naive T cells. Peripheral blood and bone marrow mononuclear cells were isolated by Ficoll-Hypaque density centrifugation and were cryopreserved. Sorting of CD4+ and CD8+ T cells, including naive and memory subsets, was performed by FACS on a FACSAria II. Inclusive of the bounding cysteine and phenylalanine, the CDR3 is 16 residues long. Just the 48-base CDR3 DNA is kept, in frame starting at base 1. Relative to germline, V is missing 0 bases and J is missing 0 bases, with 5 bases of the junction outside any gene match. CDR1 and CDR2 are read off the germline V gene as SGHTS and YDEGEE. TRB sequencing used genomic DNA with the immunoSEQ assay at survey resolution or the hsTCRB kit. Under the source paper's analysis protocol: Initial read processing used immunoSEQ software, and repertoire analyses used the LymphoSeq R package. For each TRB dataset, clonality was calculated as 1 minus normalized Shannon entropy, and the Gini coefficient was computed as well. Phenotypes of unsorted samples were inferred by mapping TRB sequences from sorted subsets of the recipient or donor onto unsorted samples of the same recipient. In its TCRdb copy, this immuneACCESS table keeps in-frame sequences only and misses some clones. Where compared with another copy, unresolved V genes explain less than half of these, and the others have no known cause. Clonal size and the V and J genes are those of that table, whereas D and trimming came from the DNA. The sample includes 8,900 or so clones, with roughly 98% observed a single time. 0.25% to 0.3% of the sample is taken by the ten largest.

The TCR was taken from a man aged 45 to 65 in good health, CMV-negative, and a related stem cell transplant donor. The chain links TRBV5-8 with TRBJ1-1; TRBD1 fits 7 bases in the junction. Sequencing was performed on naive CD8+ T cells sorted from PBMCs. The nucleotides read TGTGCCAGCAGCTTGGAACAGGGGCGATTGAACACTGAAGCTTTCTTT. This encodes CASSLEQGRLNTEAFF.